Here is one TCR beta chain with its context. As yet, its antigen is unknown. The protocol was immunoSEQ multiplex PCR, while the TCRdb copy is restricted to in-frame clones and leaves out a portion. Of roughly 25,000 clones listed, around 78% are singletons. The entry originates in a study of vaccination effects on CD4 cells after COVID-19. The study, taken as a whole, reports: After vaccination, spike-reactive clones in convalescents were mostly new vaccine-induced clones.

Expansion of antigen-specific CD4+ T cells with viral peptide pools was carried out by the ViraFEST assay before sequencing. With around ten days of culture completed, CD4+ T cells were isolated. A PCR test confirmed that the person had SARS-CoV-2 infection between March and December 2020. In culture with roughly 10 IU/ml IL-2 and roughly 9.3 ug/ml peptides, PBMC were grown at some 2 million per well. The sequencing used CD4+ T cells from PBMCs cultured with HCoV-NL63 spike peptides, collected before COVID-19 vaccination. The clonotype was recovered from a human donor who had a prior SARS-CoV-2 infection.

The CDR3: CASSVSLAGGTDTQYF. The CDR3 region has the DNA TGTGCCAGCAGCGTATCCCTAGCGGGGGGGACAGATACGCAGTATTTT. The J gene is TRBJ2-3, the V gene TRBV9; 12 bases match TRBD2. CDR3 length equals 16 residues. J was trimmed by 3 bases and V by 1 base; bases with no gene match: 3. Germline V gene data show CDR1 as SGDLS and CDR2 as YYNGEE.